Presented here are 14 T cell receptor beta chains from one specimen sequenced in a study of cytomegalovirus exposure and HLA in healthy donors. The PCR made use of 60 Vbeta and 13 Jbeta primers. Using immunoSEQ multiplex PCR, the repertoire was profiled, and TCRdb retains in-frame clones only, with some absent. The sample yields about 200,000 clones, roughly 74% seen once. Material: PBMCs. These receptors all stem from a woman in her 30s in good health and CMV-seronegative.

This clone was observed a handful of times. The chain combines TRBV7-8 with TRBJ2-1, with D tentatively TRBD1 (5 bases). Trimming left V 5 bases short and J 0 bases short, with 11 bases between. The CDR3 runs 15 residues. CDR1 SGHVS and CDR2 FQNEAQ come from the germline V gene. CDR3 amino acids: CASSPTDISYNEQFF. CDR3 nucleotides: TGTGCCAGCAGCCCGACGGACATCTCCTACAATGAGCAGTTCTTC.

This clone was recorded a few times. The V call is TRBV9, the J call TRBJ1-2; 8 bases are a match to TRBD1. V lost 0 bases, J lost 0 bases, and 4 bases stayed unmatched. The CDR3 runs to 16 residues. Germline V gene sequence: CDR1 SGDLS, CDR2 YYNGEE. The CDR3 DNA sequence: TGTGCCAGCAGCGTAGTGACAGGGGACCCTAACTATGGCTACACCTTC. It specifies CASSVVTGDPNYGYTF.

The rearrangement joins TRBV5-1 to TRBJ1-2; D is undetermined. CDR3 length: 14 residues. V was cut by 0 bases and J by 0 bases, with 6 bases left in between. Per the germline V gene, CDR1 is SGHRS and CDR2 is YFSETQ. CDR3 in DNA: TGCGCCAGCAGCTTGGGCAGGCCTAACTATGGCTACACCTTC. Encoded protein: CASSLGRPNYGYTF.

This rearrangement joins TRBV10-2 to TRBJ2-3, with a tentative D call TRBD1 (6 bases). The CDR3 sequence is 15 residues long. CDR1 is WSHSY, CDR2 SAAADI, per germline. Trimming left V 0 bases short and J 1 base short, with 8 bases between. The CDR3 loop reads CASSESDRGTDTQYF. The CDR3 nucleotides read TGCGCCAGCAGTGAGTCGGACAGAGGCACAGATACGCAGTATTTT.

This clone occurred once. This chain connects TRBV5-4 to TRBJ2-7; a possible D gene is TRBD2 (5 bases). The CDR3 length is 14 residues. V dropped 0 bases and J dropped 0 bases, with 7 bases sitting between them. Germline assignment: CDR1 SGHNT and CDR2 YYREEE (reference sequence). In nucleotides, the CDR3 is TGTGCCAGCAGCTTGGTCGGGGACTCCTACGAGCAGTACTTC. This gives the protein CASSLVGDSYEQYF.

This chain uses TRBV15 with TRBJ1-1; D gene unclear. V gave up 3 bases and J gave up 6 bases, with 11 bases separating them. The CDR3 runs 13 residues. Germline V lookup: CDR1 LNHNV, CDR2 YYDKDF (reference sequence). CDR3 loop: CATSSTLIAEAFF. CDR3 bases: TGTGCCACCAGCAGTACGTTGATAGCTGAAGCTTTCTTT.

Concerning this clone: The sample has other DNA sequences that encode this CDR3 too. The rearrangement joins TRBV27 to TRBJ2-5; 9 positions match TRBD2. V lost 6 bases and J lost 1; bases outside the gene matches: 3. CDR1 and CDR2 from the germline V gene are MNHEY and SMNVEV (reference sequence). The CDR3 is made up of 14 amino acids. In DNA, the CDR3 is TGTGCCAGCAGGTTAGCGGGGGTCCAAGAGACCCAGTACTTC. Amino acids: CASRLAGVQETQYF.

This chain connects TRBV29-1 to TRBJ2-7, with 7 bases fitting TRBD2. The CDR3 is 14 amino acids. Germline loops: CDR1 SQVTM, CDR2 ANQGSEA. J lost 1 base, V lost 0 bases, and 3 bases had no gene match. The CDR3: CSVEEGRGSYEQYF. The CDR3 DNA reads TGCAGCGTTGAAGAAGGGCGGGGGTCCTACGAGCAGTACTTC.

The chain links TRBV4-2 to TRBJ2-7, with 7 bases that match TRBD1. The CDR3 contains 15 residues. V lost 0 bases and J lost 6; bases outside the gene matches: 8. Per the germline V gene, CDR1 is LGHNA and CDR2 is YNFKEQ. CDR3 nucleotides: TGTGCCAGCAGCCAAGAAATTTTAGGGGGCCCCGAGCAGTACTTC. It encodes CASSQEILGGPEQYF.

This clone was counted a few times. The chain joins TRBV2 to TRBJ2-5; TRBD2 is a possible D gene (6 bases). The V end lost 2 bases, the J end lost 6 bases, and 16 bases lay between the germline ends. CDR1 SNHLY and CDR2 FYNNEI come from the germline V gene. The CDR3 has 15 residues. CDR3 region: CASSEYSLALQTQYF. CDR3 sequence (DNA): TGTGCCAGCAGTGAATATTCACTAGCTTTACAGACCCAGTACTTC.

The CDR3, as DNA: TGTGCCAGTAGTCCCCACGGCCTAGCGGGATTATCGACGGGGGAGCAGTTCTTC. Its protein product is CASSPHGLAGLSTGEQFF. The V and J genes are TRBV19 and TRBJ2-1; 9 bases are a match to TRBD2. Germline CDR1 and CDR2: LNHDA and SQIVND (reference sequence). V shed 5 bases, J shed 10 bases, and the junction held 21 bases outside the gene matches. The CDR3 consists of 18 residues. The variable domain in full, with the rest retrieved from reference TRBV19 and TRBJ2-1, is DGGITQSPKYLFRKEGQNVTLSCEQNLNHDAMYWYRQDPGQGLRLIYYSQIVNDFQKGDIAEGYSVSREKKESFPLTVTSAQKNPTAFYLCASSPHGLAGLSTGEQFFGPGTRLTVL.

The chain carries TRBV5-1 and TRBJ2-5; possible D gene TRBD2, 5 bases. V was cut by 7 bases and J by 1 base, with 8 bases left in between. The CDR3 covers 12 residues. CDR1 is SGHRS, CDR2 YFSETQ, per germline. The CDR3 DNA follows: TGCGCCAGCCCGGAGGCCCAAGAGACCCAGTACTTC. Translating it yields CASPEAQETQYF. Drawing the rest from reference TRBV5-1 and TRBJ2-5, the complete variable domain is KAGVTQTPRYLIKTRGQQVTLSCSPISGHRSVSWYQQTPGQGLQFLFEYFSETQRNKGNFPGRFSGRQFSNSRSEMNVSTLELGDSALYLCASPEAQETQYFGPGTRLLVL.

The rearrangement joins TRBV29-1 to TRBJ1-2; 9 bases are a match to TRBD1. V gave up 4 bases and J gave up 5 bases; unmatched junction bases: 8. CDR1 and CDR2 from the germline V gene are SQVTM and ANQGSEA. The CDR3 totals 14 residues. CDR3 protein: CSVGVDRGGYGYTF. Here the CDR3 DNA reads TGCAGCGTTGGAGTAGACAGGGGGGGGTATGGCTACACCTTC.

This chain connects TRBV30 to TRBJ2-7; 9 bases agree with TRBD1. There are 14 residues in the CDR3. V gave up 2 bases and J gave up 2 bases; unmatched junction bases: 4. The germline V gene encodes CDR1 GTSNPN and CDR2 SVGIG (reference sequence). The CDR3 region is CAWSSRTGAYEQYF. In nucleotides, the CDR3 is TGTGCCTGGAGTTCCCGGACAGGGGCCTACGAGCAGTACTTC.